Sequencing of this T cell receptor beta chain was carried out in a study of blood T cell repertoires in COVID-19. Study-wide context: Donors in the United States, Italy and Spain gave samples during acute or convalescent COVID-19. PBMCs, B-cell-depleted T cells, or T cells were the source of the cDNA or gDNA that made up the material.

Germline V gene lookup returns CDR1 SGHVS and CDR2 FNYEAQ. Between the trimmed V and J ends, which lost 1 base and 2 bases, there was a span of 11 bases. This CDR3 contains 15 residues. This clone occurred once. In the source study's methods: Nucleated cell number was recorded as an estimate derived from reference gene primer amplification. Sequenced by immunoSEQ multiplex PCR; TCRdb stores in-frame clones only, minus some. V and J calls and clone size come straight from that table; D and trimming were deduced from the DNA. In the table there are 250,000 to 400,000 clones, about 87% of which are singletons. Seattle cases were enrolled at active infection and followed longitudinally.

Sequencing was done on a sample of peripheral blood. This sequence originates from a woman in her 30s with COVID-19, enrolled during active disease. V gene TRBV7-6 combines with J gene TRBJ1-2; D not certain. DNA of the CDR3: TGTGCCAGCAGCTTAGTACCGCAGGAAAACTATGGCTACACCTTC. Its protein product is CASSLVPQENYGYTF.